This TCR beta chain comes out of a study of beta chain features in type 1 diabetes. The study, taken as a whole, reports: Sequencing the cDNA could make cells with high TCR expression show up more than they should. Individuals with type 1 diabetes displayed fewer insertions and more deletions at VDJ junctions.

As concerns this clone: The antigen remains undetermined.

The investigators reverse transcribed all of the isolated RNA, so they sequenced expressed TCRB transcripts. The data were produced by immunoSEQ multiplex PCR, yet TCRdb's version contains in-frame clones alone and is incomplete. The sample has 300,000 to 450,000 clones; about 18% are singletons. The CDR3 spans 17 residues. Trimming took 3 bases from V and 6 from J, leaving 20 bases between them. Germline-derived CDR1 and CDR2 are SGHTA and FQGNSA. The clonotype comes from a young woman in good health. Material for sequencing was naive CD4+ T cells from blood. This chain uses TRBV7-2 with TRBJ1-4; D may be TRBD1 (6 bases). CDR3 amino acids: CASSFGVNRVNYEKLFF. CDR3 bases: TGTGCCAGCAGCTTCGGGGTGAACAGGGTCAACTATGAAAAACTGTTTTTT.